This entry is about one TCR beta chain. Its antigen remains unidentified. The data originate from a study of early T cells in non-severe SARS-CoV-2 infection. Across the study: Sequencing input comprised bulk RNA from unsorted whole blood; chain pairing was not available.

Researchers attached unique molecular identifiers to individual cDNA molecules. MiXCR was run by TCRdb on the 5' RACE reads, yielding one entry per CDR3 protein. The sample lists 68,000 or so distinct CDR3 sequences, roughly a tenth occurring once. Broader study findings: Sequences matched to VDJdb favored anti-spike CD8 responses, while private and CD4 specificities were missed.

This CDR3 is 15 amino acids long. The germline gives CDR1 MNHEY, CDR2 SMNVEV (reference sequence). V gave up 1 base and J gave up 0 bases, with 7 bases separating them. The J gene is TRBJ2-1, the V gene TRBV27; D remains ambiguous. The TCR originated in an adult who was a healthcare worker with PCR-confirmed SARS-CoV-2 infection or an uninfected control (not recorded which). The specimen was whole blood. The CDR3 spells CASSLLYSSYNEQFF. Here the CDR3 DNA reads TGTGCCAGCAGTTTATTGTATAGCTCCTACAATGAGCAGTTCTTC.